The 14 T cell receptor beta chains in this list originate from one sample, sequenced in a study of T cells in Graves' hyperthyroidism and ophthalmopathy. The CDR3 regions of TCR beta were amplified from RNA transcripts. A set of HTBI primers served as the primers for a first-round RT-PCR of the TCR CDR3. TCRdb fed the multiplex PCR reads into MiXCR, producing one record per CDR3 protein. Of some 720,000 distinct CDR3 sequences listed, about 15% were seen once; the top ten hold under 9.5%. Input material: blood. The source is a man between 18 and 35 years old with Graves' hyperthyroidism.

The sample holds many counts of this clonotype. The chain carries TRBV12-3 or TRBV12-4 and TRBJ2-7, with 8 nucleotides matching TRBD1. The CDR3 is made up of 14 amino acids. J gave up 3 bases and V 4 bases, and 5 bases lay outside the gene matches. The CDR3 is CASSSGTGDYEQYF. The CDR3 DNA reads as TGTGCCAGCAGTTCCGGGACAGGAGACTACGAGCAGTACTTC.

This clonotype has just a few counts. The germline gene is not matched at one end of the junction; a read error may be the cause. The chain joins TRBV12-3 or TRBV12-4 to TRBJ1-2; unclear D gene. This CDR3 has 16 amino acids. Here the CDR3 DNA reads TGTGCCAGCAGTCCAGCAGGACGGGCCCGTAACTATGACTACACCTTC. Protein product: CASSPAGRARNYDYTF.

This chain uses TRBV12-3 or TRBV12-4 with TRBJ2-3, with 8 bases matching TRBD2. The CDR3 is made up of 15 amino acids. V was clipped by 6 bases and J by 2 bases; unmatched bases: 7. CDR3 sequence (DNA): TGTGCCAGCAGCTCTTTGCGGGAGGCCACAGATACGCAGTATTTT. Translated: CASSSLREATDTQYF.

This clonotype turned up a few times. The CDR3 sequence: CASSIDPLNTEAFF. In DNA form, the CDR3 reads TGTGCCAGTAGTATAGATCCGCTGAACACTGAAGCTTTCTTT. V gene TRBV19 combines with J gene TRBJ1-1; D not resolved. The CDR3 consists of 14 residues. Trimming took off 0 bases at V and 0 bases at J, with 5 bases between the two ends. CDR1 and CDR2 from the germline V gene are LNHDA and SQIVND (reference sequence).

This clonotype was observed a handful of times. V and J are TRBV4-1 and TRBJ2-5; 10 positions match TRBD2. Germline trimming cut 0 bases from V and 1 base from J; bases unmatched to any gene: 5. The CDR3 consists of 17 residues. CDR1 is MGHRA and CDR2 is YSYEKL in the germline V gene. The CDR3: CASSQDPGTSAQETQYF. CDR3 sequence (DNA): TGCGCCAGCAGCCAAGATCCCGGGACTAGCGCCCAAGAGACCCAGTACTTC.

The chain recombines TRBV29-1 with TRBJ2-1; D perhaps matches TRBD1 (5 bases). Per germline, CDR1 SQVTM and CDR2 ANQGSEA. Trimming removed 4 bases from V and 1 base from J, with 11 bases in between. This CDR3 is 14 amino acids long. The CDR3 spells CSVGRGFSYNEQFF. In nucleotides, the CDR3 is TGCAGCGTTGGTAGGGGCTTTTCCTACAATGAGCAGTTCTTC.

The gene calls are TRBV28 and TRBJ1-5; TRBD1 might be the D (5 bases). The CDR3 spans 15 residues. Trimming took 2 bases from V and 2 from J, leaving 10 bases between them. The germline V gene encodes CDR1 MDHEN and CDR2 SYDVKM. Here the CDR3 reads CASSLKGIGNQPQHF. As DNA, the CDR3 is TGTGCCAGCAGTTTAAAGGGGATTGGCAATCAGCCCCAGCATTTT.

V usage is TRBV30 and J usage is TRBJ2-4, with D tentatively TRBD2 (7 bases). Germline V CDR1 and CDR2: GTSNPN, SVGIG (reference sequence). The CDR3 contains 16 residues. Deletions cut 4 bases from V and 0 bases from J, with 16 bases between. The CDR3 here is CAWKGGEELAKNIQYF. In DNA, the CDR3 is TGTGCCTGGAAAGGGGGGGAAGAGCTAGCCAAAAACATTCAGTACTTC.

In its sample, this clonotype was seen a few times. V usage is TRBV9 and J usage is TRBJ2-2; D is uncertain. The CDR3 runs to 14 residues. V was pared by 1 base and J by 6 bases, with 10 bases between. Germline lookup yields CDR1 SGDLS and CDR2 YYNGEE. The CDR3 DNA reads TGTGCCAGCAGCGTACGGCTTGCCGCCGGGGAGCTGTTTTTT. Its protein product is CASSVRLAAGELFF.

This clonotype was seen at least ten times. The CDR3 region has the DNA TGTGCCAGCAGTTCATATGACAGGGTTGAGGATACGCAGTATTTT. Amino acid sequence: CASSSYDRVEDTQYF. V usage is TRBV27 and J usage is TRBJ2-3, with 7 bases identical to TRBD1. The CDR3 is 15 residues long. Germline CDR1 and CDR2: MNHEY and SMNVEV (reference sequence). The ends lost 4 bases at V and 6 bases at J; junction bases unmatched: 10.

The chain is built from TRBV10-3 and TRBJ2-7; D unresolved. The V end lost 6 bases, the J end lost 2 bases, and 11 bases lay between the germline ends. Germline loops: CDR1 ENHRY, CDR2 SYGVKD. This CDR3 region has 13 residues. This CDR3 reads CAISTRVPYEQYF. The CDR3 DNA sequence: TGTGCCATCAGCACAAGGGTCCCCTACGAGCAGTACTTC.

This chain links TRBV29-1 with TRBJ2-7; 10 nucleotides align to TRBD1. V was pared by 8 bases and J by 2 bases, with 6 bases of the junction left unmatched. Germline-derived CDR1 and CDR2 are SQVTM and ANQGSEA. The CDR3 runs 13 residues. This CDR3 is CSCGTGETYEQYF. The CDR3 nucleotides read TGCAGCTGTGGGACAGGGGAAACCTACGAGCAGTACTTC.

This clonotype was observed once. This may stem from a read error, because a much larger clone lies one nucleotide away. The V and J genes are TRBV28 and TRBJ1-2, with D unclear. CDR1 is MDHEN and CDR2 is SYDVKM in the germline V gene. CDR3 length equals 16 residues. The CDR3 region is CASSPLDYSINYGCTF. The CDR3 DNA reads TGTGCCAGCAGCCCCTTAGATTATTCGATTAACTATGGCTGCACCTTC.

Concerning this clonotype: Given a much more abundant clone one base away, this may be a read error. The chain joins TRBV2 to TRBJ2-7; D perhaps matches TRBD1 (5 bases). This CDR3 contains 13 residues. Germline loops: CDR1 SNHLY, CDR2 FYNNEI. CDR3 in DNA: TGTGCCAGCTGTCTTCAGGGATCCTACGAGCGGTACTTC. It codes for CASCLQGSYERYF.